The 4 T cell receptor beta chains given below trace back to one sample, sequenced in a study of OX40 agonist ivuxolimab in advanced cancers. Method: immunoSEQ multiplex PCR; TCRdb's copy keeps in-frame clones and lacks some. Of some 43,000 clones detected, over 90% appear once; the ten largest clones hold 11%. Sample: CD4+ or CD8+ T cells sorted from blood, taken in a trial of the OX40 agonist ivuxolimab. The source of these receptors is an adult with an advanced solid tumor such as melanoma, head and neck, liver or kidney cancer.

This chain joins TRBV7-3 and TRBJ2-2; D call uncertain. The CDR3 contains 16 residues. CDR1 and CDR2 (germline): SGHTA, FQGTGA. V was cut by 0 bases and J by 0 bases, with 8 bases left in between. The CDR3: CASSLTPIANTGELFF. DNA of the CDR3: TGTGCCAGCAGCTTAACTCCTATAGCGAACACCGGGGAGCTGTTTTTT.

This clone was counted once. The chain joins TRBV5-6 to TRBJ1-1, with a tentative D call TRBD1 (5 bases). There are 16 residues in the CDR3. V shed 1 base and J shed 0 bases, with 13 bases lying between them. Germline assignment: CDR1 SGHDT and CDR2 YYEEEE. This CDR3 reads CASSLLTAQVNTEAFF. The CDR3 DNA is TGTGCCAGCAGCTTGTTGACAGCTCAAGTGAACACTGAAGCTTTCTTT.

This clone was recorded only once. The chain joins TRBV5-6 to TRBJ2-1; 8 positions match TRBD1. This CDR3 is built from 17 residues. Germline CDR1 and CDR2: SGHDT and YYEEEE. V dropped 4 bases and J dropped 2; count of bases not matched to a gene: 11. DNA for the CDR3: TGTGCCAGCAGCCTCAGTCAGGACAGGGTGGCCTACAATGAGCAGTTCTTC. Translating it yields CASSLSQDRVAYNEQFF.

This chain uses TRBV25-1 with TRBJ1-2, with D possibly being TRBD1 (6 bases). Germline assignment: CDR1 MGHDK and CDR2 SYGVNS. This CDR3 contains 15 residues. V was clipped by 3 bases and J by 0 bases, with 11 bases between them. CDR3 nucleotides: TGTGCCAGCAGTGATCTGGGACATCCTAACTATGGCTACACCTTC. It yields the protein CASSDLGHPNYGYTF.